These 13 T cell receptor beta chains were sequenced from one sample in a study. MiXCR, applied by TCRdb to the 5' RACE reads, yields one record per CDR3 protein. The sample consists of about 32,000 distinct CDR3 sequences, approximately 25% of them appearing once. Sequencing was performed on memory CD4+ T cells sorted from blood. Subset of the sample: memory CD4+ T cells, CD4+CD45RO+CD25-. The source of these receptors is a female donor with breast cancer.

The chain combines TRBV12-3 or TRBV12-4 with TRBJ2-7, with 8 positions matching TRBD2. The CDR3 is 17 residues long. V lost 4 bases, J lost 5 bases, and 16 bases stayed unmatched. CDR3 loop: CASSSGPRTSYGHEQYF. The CDR3 nucleotides read TGTGCCAGCAGTTCAGGCCCTCGGACTAGCTATGGACACGAGCAGTACTTC.

This clonotype was seen more than once but under ten times. The genes are TRBV20-1 and TRBJ2-2; the match to TRBD1 covers 9 bases. This CDR3 has 17 residues. The germline gives CDR1 DFQATT, CDR2 SNEGSKA (reference sequence). J lost 5 bases, V lost 4 bases, and 14 bases had no gene match. Here the CDR3 reads CSANTGGSGTGTGELFF. The CDR3, as DNA: TGCAGTGCTAATACAGGGGGCTCCGGGACTGGGACCGGGGAGCTGTTTTTT.

This clonotype has more than one count but fewer than ten. CDR3 nucleotide sequence: TGTGCCAGCAGTGGCGCGACAGGGGGCGCTAACTATGGCTACACCTTC. This encodes CASSGATGGANYGYTF. The chain is built from TRBV27 and TRBJ1-2, with 10 bases identical to TRBD1. The CDR3 runs to 16 residues. V was pared by 5 bases and J by 0 bases, with 6 bases of the junction left unmatched. CDR1 is MNHEY and CDR2 is SMNVEV in the germline V gene (reference sequence).

This clonotype occurred many times. The chain recombines TRBV29-1 with TRBJ2-4; the D is unclear. V shed 7 bases and J shed 0 bases, with 10 bases lying between them. The germline gives CDR1 SQVTM, CDR2 ANQGSEA. There are 13 residues in the CDR3. The CDR3 loop is CSALVPAKNIQYF. In DNA form, the CDR3 reads TGCAGCGCCCTGGTTCCAGCCAAAAACATTCAGTACTTC.

This clonotype was counted only a few times. This chain connects TRBV20-1 to TRBJ1-1; D call uncertain. The CDR3 loop spans 15 amino acids. CDR1 and CDR2 from the germline V gene are DFQATT and SNEGSKA (reference sequence). Here the CDR3 DNA reads TGCAGCCACGGCGGAGACTACGGCATGAACACTGAAGCTTTCTTT. The encoded protein is CSHGGDYGMNTEAFF.

This clonotype came up a few times. The CDR3 bases are TGTGCCAGCAGCGCGGGACAGGGGAGAGACTACACCTTC. Translating gives CASSAGQGRDYTF. The J gene is TRBJ1-2, the V gene TRBV5-6, with TRBD1 matching 10 bases. Germline V gives CDR1 SGHDT, CDR2 YYEEEE. V dropped 4 bases and J dropped 10; count of bases not matched to a gene: 7. The CDR3 totals 13 residues.

There are many counts of this clonotype. V usage is TRBV7-3 and J usage is TRBJ2-5, with D perhaps TRBD2 (5 bases). This CDR3 is 14 amino acids long. Deletions cut 3 bases from V and 4 bases from J, with 12 bases between. In germline, CDR1 is SGHTA, CDR2 FQGTGA. CDR3 protein: CASSFGVFPETQYF. The CDR3 DNA follows: TGTGCCAGCAGCTTCGGGGTGTTCCCAGAGACCCAGTACTTC. Full variable domain (remainder filled in from reference TRBV7-3 and TRBJ2-5): GAGVSQTPSNKVTEKGKYVELRCDPISGHTALYWYRQSLGQGPEFLIYFQGTGAADDSGLPNDRFFAVRPEGSVSTLKIQRTERGDSAVYLCASSFGVFPETQYFGPGTRLLVL.

The chain's CDR3 is CASSLGPGSGQPQHF. CDR3 sequence (DNA): TGTGCCAGCAGCTTGGGACCGGGGTCAGGGCAGCCCCAGCATTTT. The rearrangement joins TRBV5-4 to TRBJ1-5; a weak D match, TRBD1 (5 bases). CDR3 length: 15 residues. Per the germline V gene, CDR1 is SGHNT and CDR2 is YYREEE (reference sequence). V shed 0 bases and J shed 7 bases, with 14 bases lying between them.

This clonotype was detected many times. V is TRBV7-2 and J is TRBJ2-5, with D hard to call. The CDR3 loop spans 15 amino acids. V lost 3 bases and J 1 base, leaving 12 bases between the germline ends. Germline V CDR1 and CDR2: SGHTA, FQGNSA. CDR3 protein: CASSFPTPAQETQYF. The CDR3 region has the DNA TGTGCCAGCAGCTTTCCTACACCCGCCCAAGAGACCCAGTACTTC.

This clonotype was observed a few times. The genes are TRBV27 and TRBJ1-2; D perhaps matches TRBD1 (5 bases). The CDR3 has 16 residues. Germline-derived CDR1 and CDR2 are MNHEY and SMNVEV (reference sequence). The V end was cut by 2 bases, the J end by 3 bases, with 16 bases between. The CDR3 protein is CASSLAGAGGDYGYTF. The CDR3 nucleotides are TGTGCCAGCAGTTTAGCCGGGGCAGGAGGGGACTATGGCTACACCTTC.

Note on this clonotype: It may be a read error: a sequence one base away is much more abundant. V is TRBV5-1 and J is TRBJ2-1; D is perhaps TRBD2 (5 bases). Germline V CDR1 and CDR2: SGHRS, YFSETQ. The CDR3 is 15 residues long. The CDR3 region has the DNA TGCGCCAGCAGCTTGGAAACGAGGGCGGGCAATGAGCAGTCCTTC. Encoded protein: CASSLETRAGNEQSF.

This clonotype was seen only a few times. The rearrangement uses TRBV6-4 and TRBJ2-1; 9 positions agree with TRBD2. There are 20 residues in the CDR3. Germline values: CDR1 MRHNA, CDR2 SNTAGT. The ends lost 3 bases at V and 0 bases at J; junction bases unmatched: 15. The CDR3 sequence: CASSEGGVAGASSSYNEQFF. The DNA of the CDR3 is TGTGCCAGCAGTGAAGGCGGGGTAGCGGGGGCCTCAAGCTCCTACAATGAGCAGTTCTTC.

This clonotype was counted between two and nine times. Being one base from a much bigger clone, this may be a read error. V and J are TRBV7-9 and TRBJ2-1, with 7 bases lining up with TRBD2. CDR3 size: 14 residues. Germline CDR1 reads SEHNR; CDR2 reads FQNEAQ (reference sequence). CDR3 bases: TGTGCCAGCAGCCGTGACCGGGACTACAATAAGCAGTTCTTC. It translates to CASSRDRDYNKQFF.